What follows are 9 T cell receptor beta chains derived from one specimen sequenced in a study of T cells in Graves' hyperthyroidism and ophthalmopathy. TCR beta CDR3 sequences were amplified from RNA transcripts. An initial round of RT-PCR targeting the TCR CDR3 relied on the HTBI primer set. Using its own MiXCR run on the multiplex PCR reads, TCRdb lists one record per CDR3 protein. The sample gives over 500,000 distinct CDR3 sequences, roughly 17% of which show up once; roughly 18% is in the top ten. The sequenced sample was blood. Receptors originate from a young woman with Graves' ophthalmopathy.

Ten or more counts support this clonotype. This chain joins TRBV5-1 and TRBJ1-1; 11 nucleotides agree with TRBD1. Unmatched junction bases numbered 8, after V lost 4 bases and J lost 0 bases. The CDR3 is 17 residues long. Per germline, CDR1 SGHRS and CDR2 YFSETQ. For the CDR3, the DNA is TGCGCCAGCAGCAATACCGGGACAGGGGGTATGAACACTGAAGCTTTCTTT. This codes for CASSNTGTGGMNTEAFF. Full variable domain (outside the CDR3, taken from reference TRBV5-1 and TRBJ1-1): KAGVTQTPRYLIKTRGQQVTLSCSPISGHRSVSWYQQTPGQGLQFLFEYFSETQRNKGNFPGRFSGRQFSNSRSEMNVSTLELGDSALYLCASSNTGTGGMNTEAFFGQGTRLTVV.

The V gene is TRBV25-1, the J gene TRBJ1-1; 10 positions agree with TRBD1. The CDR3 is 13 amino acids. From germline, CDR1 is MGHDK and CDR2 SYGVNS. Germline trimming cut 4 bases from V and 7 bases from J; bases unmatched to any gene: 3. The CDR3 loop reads CASSGQGAIEAFF. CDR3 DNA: TGTGCCAGCAGTGGACAGGGGGCGATTGAAGCTTTCTTT.

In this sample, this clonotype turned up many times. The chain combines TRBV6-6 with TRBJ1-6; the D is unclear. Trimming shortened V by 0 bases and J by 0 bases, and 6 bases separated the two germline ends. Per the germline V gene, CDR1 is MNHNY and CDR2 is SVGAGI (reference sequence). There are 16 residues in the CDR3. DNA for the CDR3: TGTGCCAGCAGTTACTCACGGAACTCCTATAATTCACCCCTCCACTTT. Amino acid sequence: CASSYSRNSYNSPLHF.

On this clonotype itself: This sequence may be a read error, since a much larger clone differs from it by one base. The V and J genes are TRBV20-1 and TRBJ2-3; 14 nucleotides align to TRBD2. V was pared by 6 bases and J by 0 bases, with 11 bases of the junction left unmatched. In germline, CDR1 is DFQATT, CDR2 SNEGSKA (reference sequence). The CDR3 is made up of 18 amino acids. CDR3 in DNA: TGCAGTGCCCAAGGAGGAGGGACTAGCGGGAGTAGCACAGATACGCAGTATTTT. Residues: CSAQGGGTSGSSTDTQYF.

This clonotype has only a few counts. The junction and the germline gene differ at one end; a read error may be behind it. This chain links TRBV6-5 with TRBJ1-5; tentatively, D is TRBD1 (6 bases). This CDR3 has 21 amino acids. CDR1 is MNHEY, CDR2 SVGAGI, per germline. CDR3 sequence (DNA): TGTGCCAGCAGTTACTCGGCGAGGGGCAGGGGCCAACGATATAGCAACCAGCCCCAGCATTTT. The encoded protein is CASSYSARGRGQRYSNQPQHF.

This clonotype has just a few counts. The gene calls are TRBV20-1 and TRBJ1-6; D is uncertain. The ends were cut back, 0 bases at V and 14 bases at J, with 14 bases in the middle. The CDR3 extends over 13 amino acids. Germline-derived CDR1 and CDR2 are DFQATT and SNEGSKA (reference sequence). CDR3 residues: CSAREVIGMALHF. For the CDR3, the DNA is TGCAGTGCTAGAGAGGTGATAGGTATGGCCCTCCACTTT.

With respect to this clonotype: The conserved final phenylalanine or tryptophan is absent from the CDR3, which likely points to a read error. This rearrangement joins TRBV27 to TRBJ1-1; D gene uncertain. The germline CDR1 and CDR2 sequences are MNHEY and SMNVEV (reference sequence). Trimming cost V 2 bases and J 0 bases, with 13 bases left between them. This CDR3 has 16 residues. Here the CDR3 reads CASSLPPLPLNTEAFS. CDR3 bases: TGTGCCAGCAGTTTACCCCCGCTCCCCCTGAACACTGAAGCTTTCTCT.

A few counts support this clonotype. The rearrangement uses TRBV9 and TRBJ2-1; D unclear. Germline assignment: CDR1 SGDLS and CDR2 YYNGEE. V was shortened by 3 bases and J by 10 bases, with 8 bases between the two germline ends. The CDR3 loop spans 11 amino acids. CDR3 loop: CASSGGSEQFF. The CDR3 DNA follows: TGTGCCAGCAGCGGAGGCTCGGAGCAGTTCTTC. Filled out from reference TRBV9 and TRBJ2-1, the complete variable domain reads DSGVTQTPKHLITATGQRVTLRCSPRSGDLSVYWYQQSLDQGLQFLIQYYNGEERAKGNILERFSAQQFPDLHSELNLSSLELGDSALYFCASSGGSEQFFGPGTRLTVL.

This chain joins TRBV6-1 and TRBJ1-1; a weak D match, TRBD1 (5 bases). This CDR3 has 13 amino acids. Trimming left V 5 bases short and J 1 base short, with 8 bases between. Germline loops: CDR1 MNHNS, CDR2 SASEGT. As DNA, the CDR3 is TGTGCCAGCAGTAGGACAACGAACACTGAAGCTTTCTTT. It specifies CASSRTTNTEAFF.